A selection of T cell receptor beta chains follows, all from one sample in a study of preoperative IRX-2 immunotherapy in early breast cancer. Here immunoSEQ multiplex PCR was the method, and the copy in TCRdb shows in-frame clones only, minus some. This repertoire shows 23,000 or so clones, roughly nine tenths found once; its top ten account for approximately 9.4%. Sequencing was performed on tumor tissue, taken after IRX-2 immunotherapy. The receptors come from a human donor with breast cancer. CDR3s include the opening cysteine and the closing phenylalanine or tryptophan. Fields, in order: CDR3 DNA, CDR3 protein, J gene, clone size, V gene, D gene. D genes are given only for firm matches. Rows may omit the clone size; those that give it use once, few, many or a size class.

cdr3_nt: TGTGCCAGTAGTATTGGGCTGCTAGAGGTGGAGACCCAGTACTTC; cdr3_aa: CASSIGLLEVETQYF; j_call: TRBJ2-5; clone_size: NA; v_call: TRBV19; d_call: NA
cdr3_nt: TGCGCCAGCAGCTTATCCGGGACAGGGTTTGGCGAGCAGTACTTC; cdr3_aa: CASSLSGTGFGEQYF; j_call: TRBJ2-7; clone_size: NA; v_call: TRBV5-1; d_call: TRBD1
cdr3_nt: TGTGCCAGCAGCTTCGAGGGGCAGGGGGGGGAGACCCAGTACTTC; cdr3_aa: CASSFEGQGGETQYF; j_call: TRBJ2-5; clone_size: NA; v_call: TRBV7-9; d_call: NA
cdr3_nt: TGCGCCAGCAGCCCTTCAGGAGCGGGGGGCACCGGGGAGCTGTTTTTT; cdr3_aa: CASSPSGAGGTGELFF; j_call: TRBJ2-2; clone_size: few; v_call: TRBV5-1; d_call: TRBD2
cdr3_nt: TGTGCCAGCTCACCAAGTCATGGGGACAGGCCCCACGAGCAGTACTTC; cdr3_aa: CASSPSHGDRPHEQYF; j_call: TRBJ2-7; clone_size: NA; v_call: TRBV18; d_call: TRBD1
cdr3_nt: TGTGCCTGGAGTTCGGGGACCTTTTATGAAAAACTGTTTTTT; cdr3_aa: CAWSSGTFYEKLFF; j_call: TRBJ1-4; clone_size: NA; v_call: TRBV30; d_call: NA
cdr3_nt: TGCGCCAGCAGCTCAGGGCTGGGGACAGATACGCAGTATTTT; cdr3_aa: CASSSGLGTDTQYF; j_call: TRBJ2-3; clone_size: NA; v_call: TRBV5-1; d_call: NA
cdr3_nt: TGTGCCAGCAGCCAAACGTGGGCGGACTCTGGAAACACCATATATTTT; cdr3_aa: CASSQTWADSGNTIYF; j_call: TRBJ1-3; clone_size: NA; v_call: TRBV14; d_call: NA
cdr3_nt: TGTGCCAGCAGCCCCCGGGATGGTAATTCACCCCTCCACTTT; cdr3_aa: CASSPRDGNSPLHF; j_call: TRBJ1-6; clone_size: NA; v_call: TRBV9; d_call: NA
cdr3_nt: TGTGCCAGCAGTTTCCTAGGTACAGATACGCAGTATTTT; cdr3_aa: CASSFLGTDTQYF; j_call: TRBJ2-3; clone_size: NA; v_call: TRBV27; d_call: NA
cdr3_nt: TGTGCCAGCAGTACCGCAGGGGGCTTCTTTGGAAACACCATATATTTT; cdr3_aa: CASSTAGGFFGNTIYF; j_call: TRBJ1-3; clone_size: NA; v_call: TRBV28; d_call: TRBD1
cdr3_nt: TGTGCCAGCAGTCGACCGGGGTACGGCTACACCTTC; cdr3_aa: CASSRPGYGYTF; j_call: TRBJ1-2; clone_size: NA; v_call: TRBV6-5; d_call: NA
cdr3_nt: TGTGCCAGCAGCGGATACGGACAGGGGGTTCCTACTAGCACAGATACGCAGTATTTT; cdr3_aa: CASSGYGQGVPTSTDTQYF; j_call: TRBJ2-3; clone_size: NA; v_call: TRBV9; d_call: TRBD1
cdr3_nt: TGTGCCAGCAGCTTGGGGGGGACAGGGAGAACCGGGGAGCTGTTTTTT; cdr3_aa: CASSLGGTGRTGELFF; j_call: TRBJ2-2; clone_size: NA; v_call: TRBV5-6; d_call: TRBD1
cdr3_nt: TGTGCCAGCAGCTTTACGGGAGGGTCTGGGGCCAACGTCCTGACTTTC; cdr3_aa: CASSFTGGSGANVLTF; j_call: TRBJ2-6; clone_size: NA; v_call: TRBV5-4; d_call: TRBD2
cdr3_nt: TGTGCCAGCAGCTCCTTTTTGACAGGGACAGATACGCAGTATTTT; cdr3_aa: CASSSFLTGTDTQYF; j_call: TRBJ2-3; clone_size: NA; v_call: TRBV5-4; d_call: TRBD1
cdr3_nt: TGTGCCAGCAGTTCGTTGAGCAGGGCCTCTGAGCAGTTCTTC; cdr3_aa: CASSSLSRASEQFF; j_call: TRBJ2-1; clone_size: NA; v_call: TRBV28; d_call: NA
cdr3_nt: TGTGCCAGTAGTCCCCCTCGCGGGACAGCGGACGGCTACACCTTC; cdr3_aa: CASSPPRGTADGYTF; j_call: TRBJ1-2; clone_size: NA; v_call: TRBV19; d_call: TRBD1
cdr3_nt: TGCGCCAGCAGCGAACAGGGAGGCATTCAGTACTTC; cdr3_aa: CASSEQGGIQYF; j_call: TRBJ2-4; clone_size: NA; v_call: TRBV5-1; d_call: NA
cdr3_nt: TGTGCCAGCAGGATCCCAGGAGTTGGGCAAGGCTACGAGCAGTACTTC; cdr3_aa: CASRIPGVGQGYEQYF; j_call: TRBJ2-7; clone_size: NA; v_call: TRBV21-1; d_call: NA
cdr3_nt: TGCAGCGCACTAACAGGTACCTACGAGCAGTACTTC; cdr3_aa: CSALTGTYEQYF; j_call: TRBJ2-7; clone_size: NA; v_call: TRBV29-1; d_call: NA
cdr3_nt: TGTGCCTGGAGTGCTCGGACGGAGAACACTGAAGCTTTCTTT; cdr3_aa: CAWSARTENTEAFF; j_call: TRBJ1-1; clone_size: NA; v_call: TRBV30; d_call: NA
cdr3_nt: TGTGCCAGCAGGGGAACAGGGGCTCAGCCCCAGCATTTT; cdr3_aa: CASRGTGAQPQHF; j_call: TRBJ1-5; clone_size: NA; v_call: TRBV6-5; d_call: TRBD1
cdr3_nt: TGTGCCAGCAGTTATGGGTCCTCAAGGGAGCAGTACTTC; cdr3_aa: CASSYGSSREQYF; j_call: TRBJ2-7; clone_size: once; v_call: TRBV6-5; d_call: NA
cdr3_nt: TGCGCCAGCAGCTTGTTGGTTCCTAGCGGAGACAATGAGCAGTTCTTC; cdr3_aa: CASSLLVPSGDNEQFF; j_call: TRBJ2-1; clone_size: once; v_call: TRBV5-1; d_call: TRBD2
cdr3_nt: TGTGCCACCAGCAGAGACCCCGGACAGGGGGACTATGGCTACACCTTC; cdr3_aa: CATSRDPGQGDYGYTF; j_call: TRBJ1-2; clone_size: NA; v_call: TRBV15; d_call: TRBD1
cdr3_nt: TGCAGCGTTGAAGATCTAGGGACCCAGTACTTC; cdr3_aa: CSVEDLGTQYF; j_call: TRBJ2-5; clone_size: NA; v_call: TRBV29-1; d_call: NA
cdr3_nt: TGTGCCAGCACCTTGACAGGAATGAACACTGAAGCTTTCTTT; cdr3_aa: CASTLTGMNTEAFF; j_call: TRBJ1-1; clone_size: NA; v_call: TRBV28; d_call: NA
cdr3_nt: TGCGCCAGCAGCTTGGGGGGGGCTGAGCAGTTCTTC; cdr3_aa: CASSLGGAEQFF; j_call: TRBJ2-1; clone_size: once; v_call: TRBV5-1; d_call: NA
cdr3_nt: TGCAGTGCTGGGGACGGGGAAGCTTTCTTT; cdr3_aa: CSAGDGEAFF; j_call: TRBJ1-1; clone_size: NA; v_call: TRBV20-1; d_call: NA
cdr3_nt: TGTGCCAGCAGCTTCGGGACTTCTAACTATGGCTACACCTTC; cdr3_aa: CASSFGTSNYGYTF; j_call: TRBJ1-2; clone_size: NA; v_call: TRBV5-4; d_call: NA
cdr3_nt: TGTGCCAGTTTTTGGGGGGAAGAGACCCAGTACTTC; cdr3_aa: CASFWGEETQYF; j_call: TRBJ2-5; clone_size: NA; v_call: TRBV5-5; d_call: NA
cdr3_nt: TGTGCCAGCAGTTTCAATAGGGGTAGCACAGATACGCAGTATTTT; cdr3_aa: CASSFNRGSTDTQYF; j_call: TRBJ2-3; clone_size: NA; v_call: TRBV28; d_call: NA
cdr3_nt: TGCGCCAGCAGGGAGAGTTACAGCTCCTACGAGCAGTACTTC; cdr3_aa: CASRESYSSYEQYF; j_call: TRBJ2-7; clone_size: once; v_call: TRBV4-3; d_call: NA
cdr3_nt: TGTGCCAGCAGCAAACCCAGGACGTATAACTATGGCTACACCTTC; cdr3_aa: CASSKPRTYNYGYTF; j_call: TRBJ1-2; clone_size: NA; v_call: TRBV21-1; d_call: NA
cdr3_nt: TGTGCCAGCAGCCCGAGTGGAGGGGGCGATGAGCAGTTCTTC; cdr3_aa: CASSPSGGGDEQFF; j_call: TRBJ2-1; clone_size: NA; v_call: TRBV7-9; d_call: NA
cdr3_nt: TGTGCCAGCAGTTACTCGTCGGCTAGCGGGGGTTGGGAGCAGTACTTC; cdr3_aa: CASSYSSASGGWEQYF; j_call: TRBJ2-7; clone_size: NA; v_call: TRBV6-6; d_call: TRBD2
cdr3_nt: TGTGCCAGCAATTATGCGGGCGGTGGGGAGCTGTTTTTT; cdr3_aa: CASNYAGGGELFF; j_call: TRBJ2-2; clone_size: NA; v_call: TRBV6-1; d_call: NA
cdr3_nt: TGTGCCAGTAATCGACGGGCTAATGAAAAACTGTTTTTT; cdr3_aa: CASNRRANEKLFF; j_call: TRBJ1-4; clone_size: NA; v_call: TRBV19; d_call: NA
cdr3_nt: TGTGCCAGCAGCGTGGAAGAAAAACTGTTTTTT; cdr3_aa: CASSVEEKLFF; j_call: TRBJ1-4; clone_size: NA; v_call: TRBV7-9; d_call: NA
cdr3_nt: TGTGCCAGCAGCCTCCAAGAGACCCAGTACTTC; cdr3_aa: CASSLQETQYF; j_call: TRBJ2-5; clone_size: NA; v_call: TRBV7-8; d_call: NA
cdr3_nt: TGTGCCAGCAGTGAACAGGGGGTGGGGGAGCAGTACTTC; cdr3_aa: CASSEQGVGEQYF; j_call: TRBJ2-7; clone_size: NA; v_call: TRBV7-9; d_call: TRBD1
cdr3_nt: TGTGCCAGCAGTAGTATAGCGGGACAGCAGTACTTC; cdr3_aa: CASSSIAGQQYF; j_call: TRBJ2-7; clone_size: NA; v_call: TRBV28; d_call: TRBD2
cdr3_nt: TGTGCCAGCAGCGTAGGGGTCGAACCCTACGAGCAGTACTTC; cdr3_aa: CASSVGVEPYEQYF; j_call: TRBJ2-7; clone_size: NA; v_call: TRBV9; d_call: NA
cdr3_nt: TGTGCCAGCTCGGGGACTAGCGGAGCCTCTAGCACAGATACGCAGTATTTT; cdr3_aa: CASSGTSGASSTDTQYF; j_call: TRBJ2-3; clone_size: NA; v_call: TRBV19; d_call: TRBD2
cdr3_nt: TGTGCCAGCAGTTTAAGCCCCCCACTAGCGGGGAAGAGCTCCTACGAGCAGTACTTC; cdr3_aa: CASSLSPPLAGKSSYEQYF; j_call: TRBJ2-7; clone_size: NA; v_call: TRBV28; d_call: TRBD2
cdr3_nt: TGTGCCTCATTCGGGCTAGCGGGGAGGACAGATACGCAGTATTTT; cdr3_aa: CASFGLAGRTDTQYF; j_call: TRBJ2-3; clone_size: NA; v_call: TRBV10-3; d_call: TRBD2
cdr3_nt: TGTGCCAGCAATAAGGAATCCTATGGCTACACCTTC; cdr3_aa: CASNKESYGYTF; j_call: TRBJ1-2; clone_size: NA; v_call: TRBV2; d_call: NA
cdr3_nt: TGTGCCAGCAGTTTACTAGCACTCCGAGGCAATGAGCAGTTCTTC; cdr3_aa: CASSLLALRGNEQFF; j_call: TRBJ2-1; clone_size: NA; v_call: TRBV28; d_call: NA
cdr3_nt: TGTGCCAGCAGCCCACGACTAGCGGCATTAACCGGGGAGCTGTTTTTT; cdr3_aa: CASSPRLAALTGELFF; j_call: TRBJ2-2; clone_size: once; v_call: TRBV4-2; d_call: TRBD2
cdr3_nt: TGTGCCAGCAGCTCCCTCGGGGGTCCCTACGAGCAGTACTTC; cdr3_aa: CASSSLGGPYEQYF; j_call: TRBJ2-7; clone_size: NA; v_call: TRBV7-2; d_call: NA
cdr3_nt: TGTGCCAGCAGCCTACCGGGCTCCTACAATGAGCAGTTCTTC; cdr3_aa: CASSLPGSYNEQFF; j_call: TRBJ2-1; clone_size: NA; v_call: TRBV5-4; d_call: NA
cdr3_nt: TGTGCCATCAGCCCTGGGCAGGGAGTTTACGAGCAGTACTTC; cdr3_aa: CAISPGQGVYEQYF; j_call: TRBJ2-7; clone_size: NA; v_call: TRBV10-3; d_call: NA
cdr3_nt: TGCGCCAGCAGCCACCAAGGACAGGGCCCCAATTCACCCCTCCACTTT; cdr3_aa: CASSHQGQGPNSPLHF; j_call: TRBJ1-6; clone_size: NA; v_call: TRBV5-1; d_call: TRBD1